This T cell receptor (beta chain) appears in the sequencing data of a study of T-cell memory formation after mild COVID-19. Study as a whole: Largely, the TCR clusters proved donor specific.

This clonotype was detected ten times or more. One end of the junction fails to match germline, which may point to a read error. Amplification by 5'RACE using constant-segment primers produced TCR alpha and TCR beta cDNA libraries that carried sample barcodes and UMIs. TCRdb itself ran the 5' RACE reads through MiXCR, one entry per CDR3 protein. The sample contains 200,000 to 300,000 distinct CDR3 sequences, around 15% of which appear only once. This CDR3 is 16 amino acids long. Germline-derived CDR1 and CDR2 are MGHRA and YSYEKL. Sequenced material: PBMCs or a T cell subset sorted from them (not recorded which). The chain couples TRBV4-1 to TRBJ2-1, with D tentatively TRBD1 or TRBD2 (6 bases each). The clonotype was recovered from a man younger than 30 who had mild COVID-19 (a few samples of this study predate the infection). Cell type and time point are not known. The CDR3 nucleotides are TGCGCCAGCACCCAAGGGGGGACGGGGCGGTACAATGAGCAGTTCTTC. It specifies CASTQGGTGRYNEQFF.